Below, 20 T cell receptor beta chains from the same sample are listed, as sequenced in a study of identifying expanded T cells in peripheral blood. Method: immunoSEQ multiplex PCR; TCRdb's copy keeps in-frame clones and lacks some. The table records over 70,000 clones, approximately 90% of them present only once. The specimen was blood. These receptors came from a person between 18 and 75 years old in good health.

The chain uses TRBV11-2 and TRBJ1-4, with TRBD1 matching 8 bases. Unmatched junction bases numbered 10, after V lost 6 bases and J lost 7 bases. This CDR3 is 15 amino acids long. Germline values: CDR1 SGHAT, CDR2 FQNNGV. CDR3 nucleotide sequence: TGTGCCAGCAGTCCCGGACAGGGACTCGGTGAAAAACTGTTTTTT. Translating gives CASSPGQGLGEKLFF.

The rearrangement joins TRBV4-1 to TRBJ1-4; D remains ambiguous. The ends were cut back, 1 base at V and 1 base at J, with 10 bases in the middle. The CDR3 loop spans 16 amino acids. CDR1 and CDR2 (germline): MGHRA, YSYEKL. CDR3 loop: CASSQVNRLTNEKLFF. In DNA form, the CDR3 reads TGCGCCAGCAGCCAAGTAAACAGACTAACTAATGAAAAACTGTTTTTT.

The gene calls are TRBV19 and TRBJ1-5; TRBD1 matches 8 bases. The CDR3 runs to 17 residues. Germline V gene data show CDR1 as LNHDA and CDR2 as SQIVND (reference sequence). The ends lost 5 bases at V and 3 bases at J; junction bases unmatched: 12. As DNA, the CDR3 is TGTGCCAGTAGTGACTGGACAGGGTCGACGGACAATCAGCCCCAGCATTTT. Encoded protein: CASSDWTGSTDNQPQHF.

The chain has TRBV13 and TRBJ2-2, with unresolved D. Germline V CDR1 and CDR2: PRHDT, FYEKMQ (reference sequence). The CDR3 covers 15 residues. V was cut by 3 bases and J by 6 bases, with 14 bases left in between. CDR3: CASSFASTISGELFF. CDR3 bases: TGTGCCAGCAGCTTCGCTTCTACGATATCCGGGGAGCTGTTTTTT.

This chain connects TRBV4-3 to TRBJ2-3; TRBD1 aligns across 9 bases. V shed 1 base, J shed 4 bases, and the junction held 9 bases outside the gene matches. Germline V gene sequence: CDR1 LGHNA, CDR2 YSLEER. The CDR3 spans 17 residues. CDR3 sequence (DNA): TGCGCCAGCAGCCAAGTGGACAGGGGTATAAGCGCAGATACGCAGTATTTT. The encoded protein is CASSQVDRGISADTQYF.

In nucleotides, the CDR3 is TGTGCCAGCACCACAGGGGGCTGGGAGCAGTACTTC. Translation gives CASTTGGWEQYF. This rearrangement joins TRBV5-6 to TRBJ2-7, with 9 bases lining up with TRBD1. The CDR3 runs 12 residues. CDR1 is SGHDT and CDR2 is YYEEEE in the germline V gene. V trimming: 6 bases; J trimming: 7 bases; junction bases outside the gene matches: 5.

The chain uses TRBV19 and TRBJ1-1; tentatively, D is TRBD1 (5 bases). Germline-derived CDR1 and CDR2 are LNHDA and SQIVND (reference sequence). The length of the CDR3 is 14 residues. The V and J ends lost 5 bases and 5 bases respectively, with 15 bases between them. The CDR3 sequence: CASSPPSGGTEAFF. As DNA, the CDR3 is TGTGCCAGTAGTCCCCCGAGCGGGGGTACTGAAGCTTTCTTT. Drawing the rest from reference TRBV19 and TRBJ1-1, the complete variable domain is DGGITQSPKYLFRKEGQNVTLSCEQNLNHDAMYWYRQDPGQGLRLIYYSQIVNDFQKGDIAEGYSVSREKKESFPLTVTSAQKNPTAFYLCASSPPSGGTEAFFGQGTRLTVV.

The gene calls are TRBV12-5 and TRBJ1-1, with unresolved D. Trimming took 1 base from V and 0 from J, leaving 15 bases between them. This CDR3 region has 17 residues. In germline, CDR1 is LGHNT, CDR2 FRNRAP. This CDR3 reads CASGLDRARVVNTEAFF. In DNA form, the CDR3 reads TGTGCTAGTGGTTTGGACCGGGCCCGAGTAGTGAACACTGAAGCTTTCTTT.

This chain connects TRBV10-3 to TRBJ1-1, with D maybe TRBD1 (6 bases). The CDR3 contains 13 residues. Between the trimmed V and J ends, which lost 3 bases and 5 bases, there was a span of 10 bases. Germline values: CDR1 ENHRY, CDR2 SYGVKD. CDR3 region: CAISEQGRTEAFF. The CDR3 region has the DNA TGTGCCATCAGTGAACAGGGTCGGACTGAAGCTTTCTTT.

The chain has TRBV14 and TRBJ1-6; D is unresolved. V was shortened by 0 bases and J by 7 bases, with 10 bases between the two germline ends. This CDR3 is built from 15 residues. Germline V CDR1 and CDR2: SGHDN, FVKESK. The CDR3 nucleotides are TGTGCCAGCAGCCAAGAAGGAACTGAGAATTCACCCCTCCACTTT. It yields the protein CASSQEGTENSPLHF. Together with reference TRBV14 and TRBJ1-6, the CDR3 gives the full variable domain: EAGVTQFPSHSVIEKGQTVTLRCDPISGHDNLYWYRRVMGKEIKFLLHFVKESKQDESGMPNNRFLAERTGGTYSTLKVQPAELEDSGVYFCASSQEGTENSPLHFGNGTRLTVT.

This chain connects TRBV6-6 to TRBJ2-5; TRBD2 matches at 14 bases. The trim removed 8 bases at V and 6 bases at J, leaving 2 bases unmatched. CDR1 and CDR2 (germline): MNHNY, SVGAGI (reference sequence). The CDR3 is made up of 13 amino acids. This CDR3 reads CASGTSGGKTQYF. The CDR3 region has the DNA TGTGCCAGCGGGACTAGCGGGGGAAAGACCCAGTACTTC.

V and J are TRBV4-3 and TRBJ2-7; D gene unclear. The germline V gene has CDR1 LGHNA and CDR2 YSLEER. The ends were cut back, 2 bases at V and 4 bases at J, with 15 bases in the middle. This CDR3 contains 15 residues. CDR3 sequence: CASSQTRSAWYEQYF. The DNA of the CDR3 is TGCGCCAGCAGCCAAACAAGGTCTGCCTGGTACGAGCAGTACTTC.

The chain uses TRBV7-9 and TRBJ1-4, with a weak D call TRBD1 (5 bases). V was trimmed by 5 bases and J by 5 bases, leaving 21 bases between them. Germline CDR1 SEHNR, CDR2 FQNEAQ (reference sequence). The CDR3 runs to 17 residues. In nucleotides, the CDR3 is TGTGCCAGCAGCGGACGGGACCGGTCGAGGATAAATGAAAAACTGTTTTTT. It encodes CASSGRDRSRINEKLFF.

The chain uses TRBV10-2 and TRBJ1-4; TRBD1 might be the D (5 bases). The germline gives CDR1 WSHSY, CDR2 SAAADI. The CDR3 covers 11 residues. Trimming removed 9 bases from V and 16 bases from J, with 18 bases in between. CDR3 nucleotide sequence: TGCGCCAGGGGACCTCGGGGATCATCGTTTTTT. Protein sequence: CARGPRGSSFF.

In DNA form, the CDR3 reads TGTGCCAGCAGTGACCCTAGCCTTTACTCCTACGAGCAGTACTTC. It translates to CASSDPSLYSYEQYF. The chain joins TRBV25-1 to TRBJ2-7, with a possible D match to TRBD2 (5 bases). There are 15 residues in the CDR3. Germline values: CDR1 MGHDK, CDR2 SYGVNS. Trimming took off 3 bases at V and 0 bases at J, with 12 bases between the two ends.

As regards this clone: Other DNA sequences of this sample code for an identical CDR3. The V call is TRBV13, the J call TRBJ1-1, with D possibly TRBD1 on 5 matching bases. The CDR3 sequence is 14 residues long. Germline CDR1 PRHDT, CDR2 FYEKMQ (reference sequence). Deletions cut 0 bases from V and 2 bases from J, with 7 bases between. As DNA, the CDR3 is TGTGCCAGCAGCTTAGGGCAGGGTAACACTGAAGCTTTCTTT. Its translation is CASSLGQGNTEAFF. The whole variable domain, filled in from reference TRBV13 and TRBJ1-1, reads AAGVIQSPRHLIKEKRETATLKCYPIPRHDTVYWYQQGPGQDPQFLISFYEKMQSDKGSIPDRFSAQQFSDYHSELNMSSLELGDSALYFCASSLGQGNTEAFFGQGTRLTVV.

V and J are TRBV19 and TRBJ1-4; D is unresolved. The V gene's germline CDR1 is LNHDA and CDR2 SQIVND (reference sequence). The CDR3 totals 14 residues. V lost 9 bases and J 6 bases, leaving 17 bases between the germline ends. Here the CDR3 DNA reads TGTGCCAGCCACCCCGGGATTTTGTATGAAAAACTGTTTTTT. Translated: CASHPGILYEKLFF.

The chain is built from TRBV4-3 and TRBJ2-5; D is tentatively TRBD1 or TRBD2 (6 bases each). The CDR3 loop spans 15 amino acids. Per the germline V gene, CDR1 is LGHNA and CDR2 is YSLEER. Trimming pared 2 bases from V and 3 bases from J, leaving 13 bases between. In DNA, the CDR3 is TGCGCCAGCAGCCAAAGGGGGGATCCCGAAGAGACCCAGTACTTC. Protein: CASSQRGDPEETQYF.

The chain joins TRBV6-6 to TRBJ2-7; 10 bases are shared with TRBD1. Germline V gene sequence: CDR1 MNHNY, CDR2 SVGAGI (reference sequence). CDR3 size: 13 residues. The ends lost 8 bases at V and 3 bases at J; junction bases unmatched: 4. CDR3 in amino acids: CASAGTGVYEQYF. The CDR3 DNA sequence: TGTGCCAGCGCCGGGACAGGGGTCTACGAGCAGTACTTC.

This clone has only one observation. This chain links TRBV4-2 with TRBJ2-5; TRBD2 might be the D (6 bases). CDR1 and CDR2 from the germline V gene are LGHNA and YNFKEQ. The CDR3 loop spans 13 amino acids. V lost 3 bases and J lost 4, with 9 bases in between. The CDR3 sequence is CASSQGGGETQYF. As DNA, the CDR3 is TGTGCCAGCAGCCAGGGGGGAGGAGAGACCCAGTACTTC.